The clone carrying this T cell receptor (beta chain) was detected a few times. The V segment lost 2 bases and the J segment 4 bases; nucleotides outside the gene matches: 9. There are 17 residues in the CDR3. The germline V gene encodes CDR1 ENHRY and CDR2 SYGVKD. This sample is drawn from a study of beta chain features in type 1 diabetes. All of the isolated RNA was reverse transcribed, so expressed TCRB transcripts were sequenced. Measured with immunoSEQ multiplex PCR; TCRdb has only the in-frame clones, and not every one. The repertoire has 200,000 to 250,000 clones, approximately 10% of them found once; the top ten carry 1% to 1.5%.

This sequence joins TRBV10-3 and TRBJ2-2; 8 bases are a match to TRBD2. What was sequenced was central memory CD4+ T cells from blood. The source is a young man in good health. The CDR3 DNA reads TGTGCCATCAGTGAGGATTACGGGAGGGAGGGCACCGGGGAGCTGTTTTTT. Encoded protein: CAISEDYGREGTGELFF.